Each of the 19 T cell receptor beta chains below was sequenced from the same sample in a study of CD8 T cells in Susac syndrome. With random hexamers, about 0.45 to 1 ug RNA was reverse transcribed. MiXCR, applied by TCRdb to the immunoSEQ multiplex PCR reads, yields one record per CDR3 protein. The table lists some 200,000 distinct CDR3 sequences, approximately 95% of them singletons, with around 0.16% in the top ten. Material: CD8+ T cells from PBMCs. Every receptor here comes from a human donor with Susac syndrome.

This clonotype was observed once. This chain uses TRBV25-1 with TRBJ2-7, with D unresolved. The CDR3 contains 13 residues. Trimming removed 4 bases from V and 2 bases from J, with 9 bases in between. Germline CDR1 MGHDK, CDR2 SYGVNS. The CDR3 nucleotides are TGTGCCAGCAGTGTCGGGTTAACCTACGAGCAGTACTTC. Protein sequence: CASSVGLTYEQYF.

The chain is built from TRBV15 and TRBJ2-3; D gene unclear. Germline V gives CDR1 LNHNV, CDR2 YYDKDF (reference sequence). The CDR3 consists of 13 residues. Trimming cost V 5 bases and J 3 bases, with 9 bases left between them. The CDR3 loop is CATSRMSTDTQYF. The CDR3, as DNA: TGTGCCACCAGCCGGATGAGTACAGATACGCAGTATTTT.

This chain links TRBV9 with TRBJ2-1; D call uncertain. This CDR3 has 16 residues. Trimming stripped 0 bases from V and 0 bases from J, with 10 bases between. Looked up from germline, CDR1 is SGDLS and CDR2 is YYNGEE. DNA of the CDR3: TGTGCCAGCAGCGTAGAATTTGCTAGCTCCTACAATGAGCAGTTCTTC. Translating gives CASSVEFASSYNEQFF.

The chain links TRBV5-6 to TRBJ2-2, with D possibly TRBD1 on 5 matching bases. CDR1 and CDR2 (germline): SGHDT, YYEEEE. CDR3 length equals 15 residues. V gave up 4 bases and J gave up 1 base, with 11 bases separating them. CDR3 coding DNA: TGTGCCAGCAGCCGAACCGACAGGAACACCGGGGAGCTGTTTTTT. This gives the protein CASSRTDRNTGELFF.

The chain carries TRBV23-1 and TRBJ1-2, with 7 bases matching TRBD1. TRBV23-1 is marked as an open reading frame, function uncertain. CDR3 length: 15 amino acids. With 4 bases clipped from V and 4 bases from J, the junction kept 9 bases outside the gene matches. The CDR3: CASSPPQGLSYGYTF. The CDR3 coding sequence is TGCGCCAGCAGTCCTCCACAGGGGCTAAGCTATGGCTACACCTTC.

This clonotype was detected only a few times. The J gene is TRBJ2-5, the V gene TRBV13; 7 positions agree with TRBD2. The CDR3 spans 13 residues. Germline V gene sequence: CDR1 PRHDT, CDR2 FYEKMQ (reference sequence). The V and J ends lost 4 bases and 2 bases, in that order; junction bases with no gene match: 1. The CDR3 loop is CASSSSGQETQYF. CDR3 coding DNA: TGTGCCAGCAGCTCTAGCGGACAAGAGACCCAGTACTTC.

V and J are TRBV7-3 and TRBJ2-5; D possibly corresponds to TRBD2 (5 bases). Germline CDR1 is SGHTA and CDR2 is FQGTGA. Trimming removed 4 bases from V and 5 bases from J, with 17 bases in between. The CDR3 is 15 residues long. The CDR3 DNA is TGTGCCAGCAGCTCTACCCCCGGGGTCCACGAGACCCAGTACTTC. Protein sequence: CASSSTPGVHETQYF.

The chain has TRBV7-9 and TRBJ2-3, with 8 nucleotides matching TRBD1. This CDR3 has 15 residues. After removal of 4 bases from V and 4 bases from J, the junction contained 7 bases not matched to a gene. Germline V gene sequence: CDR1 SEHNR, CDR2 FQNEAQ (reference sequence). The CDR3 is CASSSGQGGADTQYF. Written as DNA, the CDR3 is TGTGCCAGCAGCTCCGGACAGGGTGGGGCAGATACGCAGTATTTT.

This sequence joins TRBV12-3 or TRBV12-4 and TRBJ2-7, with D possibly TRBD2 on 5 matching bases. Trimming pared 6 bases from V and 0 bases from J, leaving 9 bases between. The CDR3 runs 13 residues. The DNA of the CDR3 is TGTGCCAGCAGGGTGGGGAGCTCCTACGAGCAGTACTTC. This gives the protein CASRVGSSYEQYF.

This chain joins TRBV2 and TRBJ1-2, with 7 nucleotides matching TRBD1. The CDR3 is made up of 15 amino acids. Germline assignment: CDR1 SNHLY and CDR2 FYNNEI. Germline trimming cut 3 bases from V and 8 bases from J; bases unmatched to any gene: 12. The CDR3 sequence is CASSDLRDSTLGYTF. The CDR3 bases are TGTGCCAGCAGTGATCTTAGGGACAGTACCCTAGGCTACACCTTC.

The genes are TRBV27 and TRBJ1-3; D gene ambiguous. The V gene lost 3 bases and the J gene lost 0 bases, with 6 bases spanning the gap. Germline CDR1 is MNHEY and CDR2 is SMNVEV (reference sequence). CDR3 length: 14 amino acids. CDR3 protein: CASSLTISGNTIYF. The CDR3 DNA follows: TGTGCCAGCAGTTTGACTATCTCTGGAAACACCATATATTTT.

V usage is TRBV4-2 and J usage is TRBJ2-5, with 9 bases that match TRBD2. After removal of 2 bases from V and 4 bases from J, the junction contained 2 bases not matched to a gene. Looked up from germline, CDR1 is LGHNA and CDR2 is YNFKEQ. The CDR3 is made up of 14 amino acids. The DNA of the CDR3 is TGTGCCAGCAGCCAACTAGCGGGGAGAGAGACCCAGTACTTC. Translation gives CASSQLAGRETQYF.

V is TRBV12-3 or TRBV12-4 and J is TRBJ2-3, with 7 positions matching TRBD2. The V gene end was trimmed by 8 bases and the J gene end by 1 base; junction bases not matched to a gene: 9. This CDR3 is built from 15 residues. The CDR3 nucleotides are TGTGCCAGCGGTTCCTCCGCGGGGGGCACAGATACGCAGTATTTT. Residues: CASGSSAGGTDTQYF.

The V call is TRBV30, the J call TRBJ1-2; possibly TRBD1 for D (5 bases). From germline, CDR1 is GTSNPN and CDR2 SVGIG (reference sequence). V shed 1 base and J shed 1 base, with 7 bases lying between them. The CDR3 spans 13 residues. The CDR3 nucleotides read TGTGCCTGGAGTGAAGGGGATAACTATGGCTACACCTTC. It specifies CAWSEGDNYGYTF.

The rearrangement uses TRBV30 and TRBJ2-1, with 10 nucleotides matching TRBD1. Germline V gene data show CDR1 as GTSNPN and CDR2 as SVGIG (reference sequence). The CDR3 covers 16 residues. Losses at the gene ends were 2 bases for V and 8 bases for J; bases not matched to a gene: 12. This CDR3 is CAWSRGGQGSRDEQFF. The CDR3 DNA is TGTGCCTGGAGTAGAGGGGGACAGGGGAGTAGGGATGAGCAGTTCTTC. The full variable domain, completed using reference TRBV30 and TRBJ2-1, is SQTIHQWPATLVQPVGSPLSLECTVEGTSNPNLYWYRQAAGRGLQLLFYSVGIGQISSEVPQNLSASRPQDRQFILSSKKLLLSDSGFYLCAWSRGGQGSRDEQFFGPGTRLTVL.

CDR3 region: CATHSTMNTEAFF. The CDR3 coding sequence is TGCGCCACTCACTCTACAATGAACACTGAAGCTTTCTTT. The chain carries TRBV10-2 and TRBJ1-1, with no clear D. The V and J ends lost 10 bases and 0 bases respectively, with 12 bases between them. The CDR3 loop spans 13 amino acids. Germline V lookup: CDR1 WSHSY, CDR2 SAAADI.

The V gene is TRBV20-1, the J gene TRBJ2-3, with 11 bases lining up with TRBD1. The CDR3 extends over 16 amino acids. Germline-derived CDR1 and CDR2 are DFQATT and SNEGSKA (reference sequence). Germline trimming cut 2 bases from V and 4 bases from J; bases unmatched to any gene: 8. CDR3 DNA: TGCAGTGCTAGACCGCTCGGACAGGGGGCCGCAGATACGCAGTATTTT. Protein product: CSARPLGQGAADTQYF.

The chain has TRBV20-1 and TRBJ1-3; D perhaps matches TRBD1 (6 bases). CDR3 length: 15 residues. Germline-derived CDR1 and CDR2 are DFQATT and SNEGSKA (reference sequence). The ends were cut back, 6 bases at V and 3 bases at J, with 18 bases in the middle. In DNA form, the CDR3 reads TGCAGTGCCTATAGGGGGGGGGCCGATGGAAACACCATATATTTT. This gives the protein CSAYRGGADGNTIYF.

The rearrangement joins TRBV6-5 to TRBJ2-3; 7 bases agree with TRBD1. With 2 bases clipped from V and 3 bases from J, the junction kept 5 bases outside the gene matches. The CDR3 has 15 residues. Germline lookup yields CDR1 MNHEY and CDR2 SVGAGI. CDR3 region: CASSYRGLGTDTQYF. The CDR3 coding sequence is TGTGCCAGCAGTTACAGGGGGCTGGGAACAGATACGCAGTATTTT.